Listed below are T cell receptor beta chains from one sample, sequenced in a study of OX40 agonist ivuxolimab in advanced cancers. Sequencing used immunoSEQ multiplex PCR; TCRdb keeps in-frame clones, though not all of them. This repertoire shows tens of thousands of clones, almost 95% found once; its top ten account for 15% to 20%. This sample comprised CD4+ or CD8+ T cells sorted from blood, obtained in a trial of the OX40 agonist ivuxolimab. The receptors come from an adult with an advanced solid tumor such as melanoma, head and neck, liver or kidney cancer. CDR3s leave out the opening cysteine and the closing phenylalanine or tryptophan. D genes are given only for firm matches.

TRBV28 NA ASSLGDIPSMETQY
TRBV9 NA ASSGGATSYEQY
TRBV11-2 TRBD2 ASSARTSSGEQF
TRBV9 NA ASSDLGDRLTYGYT
TRBV5-6 TRBD1 ASSRRTGEYEQY
TRBV19 TRBD1 ASSISGQGRFYEQY
TRBV9 TRBD1 ASSAGGAANNEQF
TRBV5-6 NA ASSLSRPRNEAF
TRBV7-9 NA ASSRGNYGYT
TRBV5-6 TRBD1 ASSFRRTGAYEQY
TRBV7-9 NA ASRSYTGELF
TRBV9 NA ASSVGVSYNEKLF
TRBV27 NA ASSTGTFYEQY
TRBV9 TRBD2 ASSDGTSLHEQF
TRBV9 NA ASSVGAGWVSSSNYGYT
TRBV21-1 NA ASSRADRGLGETQY
TRBV7-6 TRBD2 ASSLVRSGSSYNEQF
TRBV11-2 NA ASSLRYNTGELF
TRBV5-1 NA ASSFGQSNEQF
TRBV11-2 NA ASSLPGPLGTQY
TRBV6-5 NA ASSYGVMDTQY
TRBV2 TRBD1 ASSELEGRGPYEQY
TRBV9 NA ASSSNTDTQY
TRBV7-2 NA ASSLDGGPDEQF
TRBV6-1 NA ASSEALRGRSNEKLF
TRBV7-9 NA ASSLGGTHQPQH
TRBV9 NA ASSGAGRSGTDTQY
TRBV7-2 NA ASSVLPGVSYEQY
TRBV13 TRBD2 ASSLTRTSGSYEQY
TRBV20-1 TRBD1 SAPQGNIQY
TRBV5-6 TRBD1 ASSPGTAINYNEQF
TRBV30 NA AWTSLTSPIYEQY
TRBV5-6 NA ASSTYTGTAEYYTQY
TRBV2 TRBD1 AADRGLGQPQH
TRBV4-2 TRBD1 ASSQHDRVPGELF
TRBV21-1 NA ASSTVFTDTQY
TRBV7-8 TRBD2 ASRTSGTDTQY
TRBV27 TRBD1 ASSSWTGLYNEQF
TRBV13 TRBD1 ASSLQGEWTDTQY
TRBV6-5 NA ASSSGGGETQY
TRBV7-7 NA ASSLGTSGSYNEQF
TRBV19 NA ASSPTGYNEQF
TRBV9 NA ASSPGANQPQH
TRBV2 NA ASSGHGAGELF
TRBV27 TRBD2 ASSLMLAGSDTQY